What follows are 27 T cell receptor beta chains derived from one specimen sequenced in a study of shared clonotypes between healthy human individuals. Assay: immunoSEQ multiplex PCR; the TCRdb copy retains only in-frame clones and omits some. The sample carries 2 million or so clones, 90% to 95% recorded once. The sequencing input was naive CD4+ T cells sorted from blood. Subset reported: CD45RA+ positively selected. Receptors originate from a man between 18 and 35 years old in good health.

With respect to this clone: Other nucleotide sequences in the sample specify the same CDR3. The chain links TRBV5-1 to TRBJ1-5; 8 bases map to TRBD1. Per germline, CDR1 SGHRS and CDR2 YFSETQ. CDR3 size: 14 residues. Unmatched junction bases numbered 3, after V lost 5 bases and J lost 2 bases. In DNA, the CDR3 is TGCGCCAGCAGGCCGGACAGGGGCAATCAGCCCCAGCATTTT. Protein product: CASRPDRGNQPQHF.

J is TRBJ2-7 and V is TRBV2, with 7 positions matching TRBD2. CDR1 is SNHLY and CDR2 is FYNNEI in the germline V gene. The CDR3 has 13 amino acids. With 7 bases clipped from V and 4 bases from J, the junction kept 7 bases outside the gene matches. The CDR3: CASTGGLGYEQYF. The CDR3 DNA reads TGTGCCAGCACGGGGGGTCTTGGGTACGAGCAGTACTTC.

A note on this clone: This same CDR3 is encoded by further DNA sequences in the sample. The chain couples TRBV28 to TRBJ1-5, with 9 bases identical to TRBD1. Germline V CDR1 and CDR2: MDHEN, SYDVKM. With 6 bases clipped from V and 2 bases from J, the junction kept 5 bases outside the gene matches. This CDR3 has 15 residues. In DNA form, the CDR3 reads TGTGCCAGCAGAGGACAGGGGTTGGGCAATCAGCCCCAGCATTTT. It translates to CASRGQGLGNQPQHF.

The gene calls are TRBV4-1 and TRBJ1-4, with 7 bases lining up with TRBD1. The germline V gene encodes CDR1 MGHRA and CDR2 YSYEKL. The CDR3 length is 14 residues. With V trimmed by 5 bases and J by 6 bases, 6 bases remained unmatched. The DNA of the CDR3 is TGCGCCAGCAGCGTGACAGGGAGGGATGAAAAACTGTTTTTT. This encodes CASSVTGRDEKLFF.

The chain links TRBV11-2 to TRBJ1-1; 7 positions match TRBD1. V lost 1 base and J lost 1; bases outside the gene matches: 12. Looked up from germline, CDR1 is SGHAT and CDR2 is FQNNGV. The CDR3 sequence is 18 residues long. The CDR3 loop is CASSLAHRGASQNTEAFF. The CDR3 DNA reads TGTGCCAGCAGCTTAGCCCACAGGGGCGCATCACAGAACACTGAAGCTTTCTTT.

V and J are TRBV5-1 and TRBJ2-7, with no clear D. The CDR3 runs to 15 residues. Germline V gene sequence: CDR1 SGHRS, CDR2 YFSETQ. V was cut by 1 base and J by 0 bases, with 11 bases left in between. The CDR3 bases are TGCGCCAGCAGCTTGTTGGCCGCTTACTCCTACGAGCAGTACTTC. It specifies CASSLLAAYSYEQYF. Full variable domain (outside the CDR3, taken from reference TRBV5-1 and TRBJ2-7): KAGVTQTPRYLIKTRGQQVTLSCSPISGHRSVSWYQQTPGQGLQFLFEYFSETQRNKGNFPGRFSGRQFSNSRSEMNVSTLELGDSALYLCASSLLAAYSYEQYFGPGTRLTVT.

Details on this clone: Other DNA sequences in the sample encode the same CDR3. The chain carries TRBV5-1 and TRBJ1-2; D ambiguous. This CDR3 has 13 amino acids. CDR1 SGHRS and CDR2 YFSETQ come from the germline V gene. V shed 5 bases and J shed 3 bases, with 11 bases lying between them. CDR3 bases: TGCGCCAGCAGTCCCGAGGGCTACTATGGCTACACCTTC. Translating gives CASSPEGYYGYTF.

V and J are TRBV7-9 and TRBJ2-7, with D hard to call. Germline V gives CDR1 SEHNR, CDR2 FQNEAQ (reference sequence). V lost 2 bases to trimming and J lost 5 bases, with 16 bases between them. CDR3 length: 15 amino acids. The CDR3 here is CASSLSRVRGDEQYF. The CDR3 coding sequence is TGTGCCAGCAGCTTAAGCAGAGTTCGTGGGGACGAGCAGTACTTC.

With regard to this clone: Other DNA sequences in this specimen translate into the identical CDR3. The chain couples TRBV2 to TRBJ1-1, with TRBD1 matching over 7 bases. The CDR3 length is 13 residues. Germline lookup yields CDR1 SNHLY and CDR2 FYNNEI. Germline trimming cut 6 bases from V and 1 base from J; bases unmatched to any gene: 2. The CDR3 is CASRGQTNTEAFF. The CDR3 DNA sequence: TGTGCCAGCAGGGGACAGACGAACACTGAAGCTTTCTTT.

A remark on this clone: A read error may be the cause here, since a much bigger clone is one base away. The V gene is TRBV29-1, the J gene TRBJ2-2, with a tentative D call TRBD1 (6 bases). V shed 3 bases and J shed 3 bases, with 8 bases lying between them. The germline V gene encodes CDR1 SQVTM and CDR2 ANQGSEA. The CDR3 contains 13 residues. The CDR3 region is CSVDRGDTGELFF. The CDR3 nucleotides read TGCAGCGTTGACAGGGGTGACACCGGGGAGCTGTTTTTT.

This chain connects TRBV10-3 to TRBJ2-7; the D gene is possibly TRBD2 (6 bases). The CDR3 covers 14 residues. V lost 9 bases and J lost 1, with 16 bases in between. Germline CDR1 ENHRY, CDR2 SYGVKD. CDR3: CAIQTGSGSYEQYF. The CDR3 nucleotides read TGTGCCATACAGACGGGGAGCGGGTCCTACGAGCAGTACTTC.

The chain has TRBV9 and TRBJ1-1; D possibly corresponds to TRBD1 (5 bases). This CDR3 is 16 amino acids long. CDR1 is SGDLS, CDR2 YYNGEE, per germline. V lost 4 bases and J 4 bases, leaving 20 bases between the germline ends. Here the CDR3 reads CASSPEGREIRTEAFF. The CDR3 DNA sequence: TGTGCCAGCAGCCCAGAGGGCAGGGAAATTCGCACTGAAGCTTTCTTT.

The CDR3 DNA reads as TGCGCCAGCAGCTTAACAGCGGGGGCCACCTACGAGCAGTACTTC. This encodes CASSLTAGATYEQYF. The rearrangement uses TRBV5-1 and TRBJ2-7; 8 bases line up with TRBD2. The V segment lost 2 bases and the J segment 2 bases; nucleotides outside the gene matches: 6. This CDR3 contains 15 residues. Per the germline V gene, CDR1 is SGHRS and CDR2 is YFSETQ.

The rearrangement uses TRBV7-9 and TRBJ2-5; D might be TRBD2 (5 bases). CDR1 and CDR2 (germline): SEHNR, FQNEAQ (reference sequence). Trimming pared 5 bases from V and 4 bases from J, leaving 20 bases between. The CDR3 is 16 residues long. The DNA of the CDR3 is TGTGCCAGCAGCCTTACTAGACGGTTAAGCGGAGAGACCCAGTACTTC. It specifies CASSLTRRLSGETQYF.

For this clone: At the DNA level, this CDR3 is encoded by other sequences in the same sample as well. The chain joins TRBV11-3 to TRBJ2-7, with TRBD1 identical over 9 bases. The CDR3 sequence is 14 residues long. V shed 5 bases, J shed 1 base, and the junction held 3 bases outside the gene matches. Germline CDR1 reads SGHNT; CDR2 reads YENEEA. The CDR3 DNA is TGTGCCAGCAGCCCAGGGACAGGGTCCTACGAGCAGTACTTC. Protein: CASSPGTGSYEQYF.

The chain recombines TRBV21-1 with TRBJ1-1; no DNA check was done on the table's D call, TRBD1. TRBV21-1 counts as a pseudogene. CDR3 length: 17 residues. CDR3 bases: TGTGCCAGCAGCAGAGACTCCGGGACACCGGCAAACACTGAAGCTTTCTTT. This encodes CASSRDSGTPANTEAFF.

The chain recombines TRBV6-5 with TRBJ1-6; TRBD1 matches 9 bases. The length of the CDR3 is 14 residues. The trim removed 8 bases at V and 8 bases at J, leaving 7 bases unmatched. Germline V gene data show CDR1 as MNHEY and CDR2 as SVGAGI. CDR3 sequence (DNA): TGTGCCAGCGGGACCGGGACAGGGCATTCACCCCTCCACTTT. As protein: CASGTGTGHSPLHF.

This clone was counted once. This chain connects TRBV7-2 to TRBJ2-1; a weak D match, TRBD2 (5 bases). The germline V gene encodes CDR1 SGHTA and CDR2 FQGNSA. The CDR3 spans 16 residues. Trimming removed 5 bases from V and 0 bases from J, with 14 bases in between. CDR3 nucleotides: TGTGCCAGCAGCCGATTAACCGGACTCTCCTACAATGAGCAGTTCTTC. This gives the protein CASSRLTGLSYNEQFF.

This chain joins TRBV5-1 and TRBJ2-7; TRBD1 matches 8 bases. The CDR3 is 13 amino acids. Germline loops: CDR1 SGHRS, CDR2 YFSETQ. After removal of 5 bases from V and 9 bases from J, the junction contained 10 bases not matched to a gene. This CDR3 is CASSAEDRVVQYF. In DNA form, the CDR3 reads TGCGCCAGCAGTGCCGAGGACAGGGTAGTGCAGTACTTC.

V usage is TRBV7-9 and J usage is TRBJ2-1; D perhaps matches TRBD2 (6 bases). V gave up 8 bases and J gave up 10 bases, with 24 bases separating them. Looked up from germline, CDR1 is SEHNR and CDR2 is FQNEAQ (reference sequence). This CDR3 is 15 amino acids long. The DNA for the CDR3 is TGTGCCAGCGAGGCCCCGAGACTAGGGAGGAGGGAGCAGTTCTTC. This encodes CASEAPRLGRREQFF.

CDR3 sequence (DNA): TGCGCCAGCAGAAACCCTTTGGAGAGTCCGAACACTGAAGCTTTCTTT. This encodes CASRNPLESPNTEAFF. V usage is TRBV4-1 and J usage is TRBJ1-1; D is unresolved. The germline V gene has CDR1 MGHRA and CDR2 YSYEKL. The V gene lost 6 bases and the J gene lost 1 base, with 18 bases spanning the gap. The CDR3 has 16 amino acids.

DNA of the CDR3: TGTGCCAGCAGCCAGGATAAACGGCCCCCGGTATTCTTC. This codes for CASSQDKRPPVFF. The V gene is TRBV5-6, the J gene TRBJ2-1; D not resolved. The ends were cut back, 4 bases at V and 16 bases at J, with 21 bases in the middle. Germline CDR1 and CDR2: SGHDT and YYEEEE. The CDR3 loop spans 13 amino acids.

DNA of the CDR3: TGTGCCAGCTCCTCGGGACTAGCCGCAGATACGCAGTATTTT. Encoded protein: CASSSGLAADTQYF. This rearrangement joins TRBV18 to TRBJ2-3; 9 nucleotides agree with TRBD2. The CDR3 sequence is 14 residues long. Per germline, CDR1 KGHSH and CDR2 LQKENI. The trim removed 6 bases at V and 4 bases at J, leaving 5 bases unmatched. Using reference TRBV18 and TRBJ2-3 for the parts outside the CDR3, the full variable domain is NAGVMQNPRHLVRRRGQEARLRCSPMKGHSHVYWYRQLPEEGLKFMVYLQKENIIDESGMPKERFSAEFPKEGPSILRIQQVVRGDSAAYFCASSSGLAADTQYFGPGTRLTVL.

The chain couples TRBV5-1 to TRBJ2-7; D is perhaps TRBD1 (6 bases). V was trimmed by 2 bases and J by 3 bases, leaving 12 bases between them. The CDR3 runs to 14 residues. The germline gives CDR1 SGHRS, CDR2 YFSETQ. CDR3 bases: TGCGCCAGCAGCTTCGGGGACACTCGCTACGAGCAGTACTTC. Translated: CASSFGDTRYEQYF.

This clone is a singleton in its sample. The V call is TRBV7-2, the J call TRBJ1-5; possible D gene TRBD1, 5 bases. Between the trimmed V and J ends, which lost 2 bases and 5 bases, there was a span of 13 bases. This CDR3 is built from 15 residues. The germline V gene has CDR1 SGHTA and CDR2 FQGNSA. The CDR3 nucleotides are TGTGCCAGCAGCTTATTCTCTCGGGGGGATCAGCCCCAGCATTTT. This gives the protein CASSLFSRGDQPQHF.

The CDR3 DNA is TGTGCCAGCAGCCAAGTGACGGGAGGAGGCTACACCTTC. Translated: CASSQVTGGGYTF. The J gene is TRBJ1-2, the V gene TRBV14, with D uncertain. CDR1 is SGHDN, CDR2 FVKESK, per germline. V lost 1 base to trimming and J lost 8 bases, with 11 bases between them. The CDR3 consists of 13 residues.

The rearrangement links TRBV7-2 to TRBJ2-7, with D perhaps assigned TRBD1 or TRBD2 (5 bases each). V lost 4 bases and J lost 0, with 10 bases in between. Per germline, CDR1 SGHTA and CDR2 FQGNSA. The CDR3 is 14 residues long. The CDR3 sequence is CASSSGRNSYEQYF. The CDR3, as DNA: TGTGCCAGCAGCTCGGGACGGAACTCCTACGAGCAGTACTTC.